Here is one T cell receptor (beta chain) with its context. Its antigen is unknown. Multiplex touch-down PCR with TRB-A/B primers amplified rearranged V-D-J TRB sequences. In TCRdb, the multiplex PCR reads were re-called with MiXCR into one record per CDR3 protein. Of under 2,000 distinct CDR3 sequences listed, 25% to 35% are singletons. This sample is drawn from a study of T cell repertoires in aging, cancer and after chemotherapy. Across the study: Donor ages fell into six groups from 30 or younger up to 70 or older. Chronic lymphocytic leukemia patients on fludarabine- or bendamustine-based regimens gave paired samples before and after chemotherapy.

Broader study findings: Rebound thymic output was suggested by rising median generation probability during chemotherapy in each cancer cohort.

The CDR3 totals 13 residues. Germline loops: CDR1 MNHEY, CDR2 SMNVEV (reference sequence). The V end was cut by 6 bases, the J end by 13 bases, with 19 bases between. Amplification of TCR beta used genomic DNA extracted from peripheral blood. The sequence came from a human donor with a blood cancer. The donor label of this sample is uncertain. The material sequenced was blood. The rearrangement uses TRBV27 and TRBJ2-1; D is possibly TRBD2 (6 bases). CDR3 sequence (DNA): TGTGCCAGCAGCTCCACCCCTGGCGGGAAACAGTTCTTC. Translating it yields CASSSTPGGKQFF.